Below, one TCR beta chain is given with its context. Its specificity is not known. PCR amplification relied on 60 Vbeta primers (plus 13 Jbeta primers). Authors' data handling: In a later analysis, of roughly 73 million unique beta chains, approximately 10 million appeared in at least two donors. Produced via immunoSEQ multiplex PCR; TCRdb's table is partial and in-frame only. V, J and clone size are taken as reported in that table, and D and trimming were inferred from the DNA itself. This table has 100,000 or so clones, around 62% appearing once. The record originates from a study of cytomegalovirus exposure and HLA in healthy donors. Study-level points and caveats: Rare TCR sequences dominated, though some public TCRs recurred in many donors.

This CDR3 spans 16 amino acids. There were likely unrecorded immune exposures, though donors were nominally healthy when sampled. The gene calls are TRBV21-1 and TRBJ1-5; the table's D call, TRBD1, was not checked against the DNA. TRBV21-1 is annotated as a pseudogene. Sequenced: PBMCs. This TCR came from a woman aged 25 to 39 in good health and CMV-seropositive. The CDR3 DNA follows: TGTGCCAGCAGCAAAGTTTTTACAGAAGACAATCAGCCCCAGCATTTT. Residues: CASSKVFTEDNQPQHF.